This entry features one T cell receptor beta chain sequence. The antigen is not known. This sample is drawn from a study of cytomegalovirus exposure and HLA in healthy donors. The wider study: Genotyping of 398 donors showed that 80% to 85% belonged to the Caucasian-associated ancestry cluster.

The germline CDR1 and CDR2 sequences are MNHEY and SMNVEV (reference sequence). V dropped 5 bases and J dropped 5; count of bases not matched to a gene: 6. This CDR3 contains 15 residues. Study results and limitations: Cytomegalovirus association was listed for under 200 TCR beta chains.

Amplification used 60 Vbeta primers and 13 Jbeta primers. TCRdb's table, derived via immunoSEQ multiplex PCR, lists solely in-frame clones and lacks some. Of approximately 240,000 clones in the sample, over 70% were seen once. The clonotype comes from a woman between 55 and 75 years old in good health and CMV-seropositive. Sequences were obtained from PBMCs. The chain uses TRBV27 and TRBJ2-1; 10 bases agree with TRBD2. In nucleotides, the CDR3 is TGTGCCAGCAGTCACGGACTAGCGGCAAACAATGAGCAGTTCTTC. Its translation is CASSHGLAANNEQFF.